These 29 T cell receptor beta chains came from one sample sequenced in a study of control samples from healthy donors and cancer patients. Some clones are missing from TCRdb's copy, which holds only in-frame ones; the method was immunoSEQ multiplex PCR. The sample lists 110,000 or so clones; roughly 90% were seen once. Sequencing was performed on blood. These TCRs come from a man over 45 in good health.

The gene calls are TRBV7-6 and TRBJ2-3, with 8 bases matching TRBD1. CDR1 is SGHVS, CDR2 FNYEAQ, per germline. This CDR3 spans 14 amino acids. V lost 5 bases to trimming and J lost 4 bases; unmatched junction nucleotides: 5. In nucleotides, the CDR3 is TGTGCCAGCAGCCCGGAACAGGGGGCAGATACGCAGTATTTT. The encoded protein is CASSPEQGADTQYF.

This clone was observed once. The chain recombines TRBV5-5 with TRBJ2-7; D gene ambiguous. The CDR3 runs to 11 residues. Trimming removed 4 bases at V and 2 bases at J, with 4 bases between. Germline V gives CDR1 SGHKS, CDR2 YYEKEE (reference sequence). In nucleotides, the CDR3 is TGTGCCAGCAGCGCCACCTACGAGCAGTACTTC. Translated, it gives CASSATYEQYF.

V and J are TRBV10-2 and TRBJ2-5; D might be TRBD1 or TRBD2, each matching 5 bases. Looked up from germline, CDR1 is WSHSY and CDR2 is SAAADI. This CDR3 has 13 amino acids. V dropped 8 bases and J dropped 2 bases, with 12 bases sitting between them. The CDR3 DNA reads TGCGCCAGCTGCCGGGACGTACAAGAGACCCAGTACTTC. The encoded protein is CASCRDVQETQYF.

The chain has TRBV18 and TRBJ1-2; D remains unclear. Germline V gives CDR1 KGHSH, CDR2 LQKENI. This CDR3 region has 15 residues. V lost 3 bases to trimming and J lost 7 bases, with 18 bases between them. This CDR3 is CASSPRLGERSGYTF. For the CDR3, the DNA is TGTGCCAGCTCACCCCGACTGGGAGAGCGCAGTGGCTACACCTTC. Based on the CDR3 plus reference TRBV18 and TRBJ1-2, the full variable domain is NAGVMQNPRHLVRRRGQEARLRCSPMKGHSHVYWYRQLPEEGLKFMVYLQKENIIDESGMPKERFSAEFPKEGPSILRIQQVVRGDSAAYFCASSPRLGERSGYTFGSGTRLTVV.

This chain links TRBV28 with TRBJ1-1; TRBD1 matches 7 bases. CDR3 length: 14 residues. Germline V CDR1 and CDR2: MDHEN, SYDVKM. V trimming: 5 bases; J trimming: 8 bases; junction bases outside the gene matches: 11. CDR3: CASSPNRARGEAFF. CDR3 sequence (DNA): TGTGCCAGCAGTCCTAATAGGGCCAGGGGGGAAGCTTTCTTT.

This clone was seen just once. The CDR3 sequence: CASSLDRAVDTQYF. In nucleotides, the CDR3 is TGTGCCAGCAGTTTGGACAGGGCGGTAGATACGCAGTATTTT. This chain links TRBV27 with TRBJ2-3, with 8 bases lining up with TRBD1. Germline V gene sequence: CDR1 MNHEY, CDR2 SMNVEV (reference sequence). This CDR3 has 14 residues. J gave up 5 bases and V 3 bases, and 4 bases lay outside the gene matches.

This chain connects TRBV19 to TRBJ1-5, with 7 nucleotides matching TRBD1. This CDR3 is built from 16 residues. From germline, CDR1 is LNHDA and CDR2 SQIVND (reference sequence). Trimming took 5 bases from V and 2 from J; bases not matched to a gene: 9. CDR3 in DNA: TGTGCCAGTAGTCGGGACAGCGTGCGTGGCAATCAGCCCCAGCATTTT. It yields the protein CASSRDSVRGNQPQHF.

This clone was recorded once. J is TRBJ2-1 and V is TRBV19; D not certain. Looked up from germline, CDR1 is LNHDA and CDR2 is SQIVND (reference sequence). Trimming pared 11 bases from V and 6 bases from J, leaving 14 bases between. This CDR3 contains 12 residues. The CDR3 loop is CALGPPPNEQFF. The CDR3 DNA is TGTGCCCTAGGGCCGCCTCCCAATGAGCAGTTCTTC.

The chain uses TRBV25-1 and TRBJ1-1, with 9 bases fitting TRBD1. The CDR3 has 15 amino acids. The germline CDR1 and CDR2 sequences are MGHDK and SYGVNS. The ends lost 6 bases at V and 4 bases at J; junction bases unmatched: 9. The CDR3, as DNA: TGTGCCAGCAGGCAAACAGGGGGCAGGCGCACTGAAGCTTTCTTT. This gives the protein CASRQTGGRRTEAFF.

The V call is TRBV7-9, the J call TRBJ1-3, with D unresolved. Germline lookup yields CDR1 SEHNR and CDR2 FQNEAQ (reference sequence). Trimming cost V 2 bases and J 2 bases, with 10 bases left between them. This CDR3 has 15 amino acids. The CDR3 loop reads CASSLMRVTGNTIYF. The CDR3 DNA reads TGTGCCAGCAGCTTAATGAGGGTGACTGGAAACACCATATATTTT. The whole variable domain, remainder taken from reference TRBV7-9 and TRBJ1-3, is DTGVSQNPRHKITKRGQNVTFRCDPISEHNRLYWYRQTLGQGPEFLTYFQNEAQLEKSRLLSDRFSAERPKGSFSTLEIQRTEQGDSAMYLCASSLMRVTGNTIYFGEGSWLTVV.

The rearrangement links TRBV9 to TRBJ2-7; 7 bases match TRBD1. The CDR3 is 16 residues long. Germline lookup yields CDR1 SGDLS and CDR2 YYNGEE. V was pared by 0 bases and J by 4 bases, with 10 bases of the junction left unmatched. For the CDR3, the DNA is TGTGCCAGCAGCGTAGCTTATGAGACAGGGAATTACGAGCAGTACTTC. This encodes CASSVAYETGNYEQYF.

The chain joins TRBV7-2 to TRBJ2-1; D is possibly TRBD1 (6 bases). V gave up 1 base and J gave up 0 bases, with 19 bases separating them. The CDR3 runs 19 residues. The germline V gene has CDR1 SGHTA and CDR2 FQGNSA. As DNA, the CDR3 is TGTGCCAGCAGCTTAGGGGTCAGGGGTTTGTGGAGCTCCTACAATGAGCAGTTCTTC. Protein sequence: CASSLGVRGLWSSYNEQFF.

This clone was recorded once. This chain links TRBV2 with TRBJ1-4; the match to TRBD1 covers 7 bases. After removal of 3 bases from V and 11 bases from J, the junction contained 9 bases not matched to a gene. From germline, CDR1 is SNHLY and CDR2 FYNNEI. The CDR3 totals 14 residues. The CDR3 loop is CASSDPAGGSKLFF. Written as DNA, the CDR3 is TGTGCCAGCAGTGATCCGGCAGGGGGGAGCAAACTGTTTTTT.

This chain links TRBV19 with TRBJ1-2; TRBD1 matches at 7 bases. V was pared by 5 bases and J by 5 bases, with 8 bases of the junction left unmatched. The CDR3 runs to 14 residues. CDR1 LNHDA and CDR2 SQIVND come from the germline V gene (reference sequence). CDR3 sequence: CASSATDRRYGYTF. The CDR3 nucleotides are TGTGCCAGTAGTGCCACGGACAGGAGATATGGCTACACCTTC. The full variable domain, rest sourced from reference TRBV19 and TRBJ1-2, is DGGITQSPKYLFRKEGQNVTLSCEQNLNHDAMYWYRQDPGQGLRLIYYSQIVNDFQKGDIAEGYSVSREKKESFPLTVTSAQKNPTAFYLCASSATDRRYGYTFGSGTRLTVV.

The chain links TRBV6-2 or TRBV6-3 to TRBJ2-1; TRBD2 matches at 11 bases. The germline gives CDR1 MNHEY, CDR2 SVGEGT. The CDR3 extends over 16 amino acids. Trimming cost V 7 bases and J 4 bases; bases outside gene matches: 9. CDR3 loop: CASTPEGLAGYNEQFF. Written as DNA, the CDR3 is TGTGCCAGCACCCCCGAAGGACTAGCGGGTTACAATGAGCAGTTCTTC.

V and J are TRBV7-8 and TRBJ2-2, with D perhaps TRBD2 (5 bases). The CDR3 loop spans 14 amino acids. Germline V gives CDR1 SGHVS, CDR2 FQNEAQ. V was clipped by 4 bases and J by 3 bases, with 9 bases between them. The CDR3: CASSSDFYTGELFF. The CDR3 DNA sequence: TGTGCCAGCAGCTCGGACTTCTACACCGGGGAGCTGTTTTTT.

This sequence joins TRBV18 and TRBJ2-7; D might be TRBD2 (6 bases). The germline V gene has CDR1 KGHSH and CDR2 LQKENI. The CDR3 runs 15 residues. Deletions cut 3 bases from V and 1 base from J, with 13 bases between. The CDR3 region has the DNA TGTGCCAGCTCACCGTTCCGGGACTCGTCCTACGAGCAGTACTTC. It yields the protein CASSPFRDSSYEQYF.

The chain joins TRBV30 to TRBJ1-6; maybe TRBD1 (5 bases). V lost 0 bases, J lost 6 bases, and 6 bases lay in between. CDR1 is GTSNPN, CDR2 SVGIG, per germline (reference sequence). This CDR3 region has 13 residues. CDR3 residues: CAWSVGGNSPLHF. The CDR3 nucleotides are TGTGCCTGGAGTGTTGGGGGTAATTCACCCCTCCACTTT.

CDR3 protein: CASRETTGGTGELFF. The CDR3 DNA reads TGCGCCAGCAGAGAAACGACAGGGGGCACCGGGGAGCTGTTTTTT. The chain carries TRBV5-1 and TRBJ2-2; 9 nucleotides align to TRBD1. The CDR3 runs 15 residues. Germline CDR1 is SGHRS and CDR2 is YFSETQ. The V and J ends lost 5 bases and 4 bases, in that order; junction bases with no gene match: 6.

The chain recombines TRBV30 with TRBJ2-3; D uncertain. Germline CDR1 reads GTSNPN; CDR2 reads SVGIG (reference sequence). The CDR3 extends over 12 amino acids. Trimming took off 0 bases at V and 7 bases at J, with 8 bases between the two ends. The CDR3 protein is CAWSVVGNTQYF. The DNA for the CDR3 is TGTGCCTGGAGTGTAGTGGGGAATACGCAGTATTTT. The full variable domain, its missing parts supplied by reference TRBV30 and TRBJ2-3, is SQTIHQWPATLVQPVGSPLSLECTVEGTSNPNLYWYRQAAGRGLQLLFYSVGIGQISSEVPQNLSASRPQDRQFILSSKKLLLSDSGFYLCAWSVVGNTQYFGPGTRLTVL.

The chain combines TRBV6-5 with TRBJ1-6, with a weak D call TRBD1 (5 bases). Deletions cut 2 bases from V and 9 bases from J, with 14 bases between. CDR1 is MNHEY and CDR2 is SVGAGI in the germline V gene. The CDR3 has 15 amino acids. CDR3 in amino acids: CASSYRGLRSSPLHF. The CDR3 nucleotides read TGTGCCAGCAGTTACAGGGGACTACGTTCTTCACCCCTCCACTTT.

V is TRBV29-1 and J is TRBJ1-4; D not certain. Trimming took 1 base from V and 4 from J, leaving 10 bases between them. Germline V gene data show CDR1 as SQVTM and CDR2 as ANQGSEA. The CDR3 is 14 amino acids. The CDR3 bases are TGCAGCGTTGAAGGGACGCGCGATAATGAAAAACTGTTTTTT. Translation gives CSVEGTRDNEKLFF.

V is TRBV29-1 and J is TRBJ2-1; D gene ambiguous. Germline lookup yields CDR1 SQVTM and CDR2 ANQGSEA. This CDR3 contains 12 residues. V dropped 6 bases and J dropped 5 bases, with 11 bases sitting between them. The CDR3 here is CSVQTGDNEQFF. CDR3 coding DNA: TGCAGCGTGCAGACCGGTGACAATGAGCAGTTCTTC.

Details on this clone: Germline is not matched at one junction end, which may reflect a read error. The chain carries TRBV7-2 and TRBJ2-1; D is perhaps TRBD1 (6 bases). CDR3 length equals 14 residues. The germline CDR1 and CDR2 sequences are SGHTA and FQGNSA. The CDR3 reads CASSLGGSRNEQFF. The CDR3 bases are TGTGCCAGCAGTTTAGGGGGTTCTCGGAATGAGCAGTTCTTC.

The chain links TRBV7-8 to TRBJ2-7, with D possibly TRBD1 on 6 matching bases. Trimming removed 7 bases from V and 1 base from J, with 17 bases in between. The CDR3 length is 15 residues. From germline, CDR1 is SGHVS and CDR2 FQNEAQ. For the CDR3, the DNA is TGTGCCAGCACCCTAAACCCACAGGGTTCCTACGAGCAGTACTTC. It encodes CASTLNPQGSYEQYF.

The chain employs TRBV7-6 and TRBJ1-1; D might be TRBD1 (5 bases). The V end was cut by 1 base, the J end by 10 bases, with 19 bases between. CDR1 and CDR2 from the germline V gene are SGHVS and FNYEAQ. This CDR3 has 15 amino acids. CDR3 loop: CASSLGSIAGHGAFF. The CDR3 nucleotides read TGTGCCAGCAGCTTAGGGTCTATCGCAGGGCATGGAGCTTTCTTT.

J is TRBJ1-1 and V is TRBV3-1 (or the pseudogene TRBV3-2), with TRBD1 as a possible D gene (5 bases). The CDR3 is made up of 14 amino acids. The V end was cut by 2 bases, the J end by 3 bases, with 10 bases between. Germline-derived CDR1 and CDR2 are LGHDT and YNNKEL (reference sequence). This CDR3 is CASSQTRVHTEAFF. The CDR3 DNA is TGTGCCAGCAGCCAAACCAGGGTGCACACTGAAGCTTTCTTT.

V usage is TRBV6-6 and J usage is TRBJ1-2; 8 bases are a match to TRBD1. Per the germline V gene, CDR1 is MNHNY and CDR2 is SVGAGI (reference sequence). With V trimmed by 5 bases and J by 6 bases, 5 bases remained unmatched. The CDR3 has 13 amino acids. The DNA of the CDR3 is TGTGCCAGCAGTCCCGGACAGGGCCATGGCTACACCTTC. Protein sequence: CASSPGQGHGYTF.

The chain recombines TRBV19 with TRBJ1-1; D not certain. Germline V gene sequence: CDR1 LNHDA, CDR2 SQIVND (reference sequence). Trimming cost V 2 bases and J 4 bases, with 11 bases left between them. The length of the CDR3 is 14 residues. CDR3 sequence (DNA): TGTGCCAGTAGTATACGAGGGATGGGCACTGAAGCTTTCTTT. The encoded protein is CASSIRGMGTEAFF.